Each of the 10 T cell receptor beta chains below was sequenced from the same sample in a study of response to subunit inactivated influenza vaccine (dated by TCRdb to 2016 to 2019). The method behind the library was RT-PCR. Reads for this sample came from an Illumina HiSeq 2500. The public sequencing data were trimmed at Q25 with fastp and processed into clonotypes with MiXCR by TCRdb, which kept only in-frame beta chains. Rows matching on CDR3 protein sequence are summarized as one entry with the most common DNA and genes. For this sample the table gives 500,000 to 600,000 distinct CDR3 sequences, of which 6% to 9% were detected only once. Roughly 13% of the sample rests with the top ten. The sequencing used PBMCs from blood, collected around 25 months after vaccination. Source of these receptors: a man between 50 and 69 years old who received an inactivated influenza vaccine. Donor details come from another sample of the same person, matched by shared clones.

This clonotype was seen at least ten times. CDR3 in amino acids: CATSREELAEQFF. CDR3 sequence (DNA): TGTGCCACCAGCAGAGAGGAACTAGCGGAACAGTTCTTC. The chain employs TRBV15 and TRBJ2-1, with 8 nucleotides matching TRBD2. The germline V gene has CDR1 LNHNV and CDR2 YYDKDF (reference sequence). The CDR3 is made up of 13 amino acids. V was pared by 0 bases and J by 13 bases, with 5 bases of the junction left unmatched.

This clonotype was seen more than once but under ten times. The chain links TRBV4-3 to TRBJ2-7; the match to TRBD1 covers 10 bases. This CDR3 spans 13 amino acids. The J segment lost 11 bases and the V segment lost 2 bases, leaving 6 bases of the junction unmatched. CDR1 and CDR2 from the germline V gene are LGHNA and YSLEER. In nucleotides, the CDR3 is TGCGCCAGCAGCCAAAGGACAGGGGGAAGGAAGTACTTC. This gives the protein CASSQRTGGRKYF.

This clonotype occurred many times. The chain links TRBV20-1 to TRBJ1-2; 9 nucleotides align to TRBD1. This CDR3 is 13 amino acids long. J was trimmed by 4 bases and V by 4 bases; bases with no gene match: 4. Germline V gene sequence: CDR1 DFQATT, CDR2 SNEGSKA (reference sequence). The CDR3 here is CSATGTGSYGYTF. For the CDR3, the DNA is TGCAGTGCTACCGGGACAGGGTCCTATGGCTACACCTTC.

This clonotype was counted only a few times. In DNA, the CDR3 is TGTGCCAGCAGCAAAACCTTGACGAACACCGGGGAGCTGTTTTTT. Its translation: CASSKTLTNTGELFF. This chain links TRBV6-2 or TRBV6-3 with TRBJ2-2; D call uncertain. Trimming left V 6 bases short and J 0 bases short, with 11 bases between. CDR3 length: 15 amino acids. Germline V gene lookup returns CDR1 MNHEY and CDR2 SVGEGT.

In DNA, the CDR3 is TGCAGCGTTGAGGAGGAGGGGCAGACCCAGTACTTC. It yields the protein CSVEEEGQTQYF. The rearrangement links TRBV29-1 to TRBJ2-5; perhaps TRBD2 as D (6 bases). The CDR3 sequence is 12 residues long. Trimming cost V 3 bases and J 6 bases, with 11 bases left between them. CDR1 is SQVTM and CDR2 is ANQGSEA in the germline V gene.

A few counts support this clonotype. This chain links TRBV5-1 with TRBJ2-1, with D possibly being TRBD1 (6 bases). Germline assignment: CDR1 SGHRS and CDR2 YFSETQ. Trimming took 3 bases from V and 5 from J, leaving 18 bases between them. CDR3 length: 16 residues. CDR3 in amino acids: CASSSQHRVGNNEQFF. For the CDR3, the DNA is TGCGCCAGCAGCTCCCAGCACAGGGTGGGGAACAATGAGCAGTTCTTC.

This clonotype has ten or more counts. The chain combines TRBV10-3 with TRBJ2-7; D unclear. The germline CDR1 and CDR2 sequences are ENHRY and SYGVKD. V dropped 2 bases and J dropped 0 bases, with 11 bases sitting between them. There are 15 residues in the CDR3. CDR3 region: CAISEVHSSSYEQYF. CDR3 in DNA: TGTGCCATCAGTGAGGTACACTCAAGCTCCTACGAGCAGTACTTC.

This chain uses TRBV5-5 with TRBJ2-1; no definite D call. Trimming pared 7 bases from V and 6 bases from J, leaving 14 bases between. Germline V gene sequence: CDR1 SGHKS, CDR2 YYEKEE (reference sequence). The CDR3 covers 13 residues. The CDR3 sequence: CASGPGPGNEQFF. CDR3 DNA sequence: TGTGCCAGCGGCCCTGGGCCCGGCAATGAGCAGTTCTTC.

V is TRBV6-2 or TRBV6-3 and J is TRBJ2-7; D not resolved. Germline loops: CDR1 MNHEY, CDR2 SVGEGT. The V and J ends lost 7 bases and 4 bases respectively, with 8 bases between them. This CDR3 is built from 11 residues. CDR3 nucleotide sequence: TGTGCCAGCAAGACAAAATACGAGCAGTACTTC. Its protein product is CASKTKYEQYF.

The V call is TRBV12-3 or TRBV12-4, the J call TRBJ2-1; D may match TRBD1 or TRBD2 (5 bases each). The ends were cut back, 1 base at V and 6 bases at J, with 16 bases in the middle. The CDR3 is 16 amino acids. The CDR3 DNA reads TGTGCCAGCAGTTTAGTCGGGGCCAACATGGGCAATGAGCAGTTCTTC. Protein product: CASSLVGANMGNEQFF.